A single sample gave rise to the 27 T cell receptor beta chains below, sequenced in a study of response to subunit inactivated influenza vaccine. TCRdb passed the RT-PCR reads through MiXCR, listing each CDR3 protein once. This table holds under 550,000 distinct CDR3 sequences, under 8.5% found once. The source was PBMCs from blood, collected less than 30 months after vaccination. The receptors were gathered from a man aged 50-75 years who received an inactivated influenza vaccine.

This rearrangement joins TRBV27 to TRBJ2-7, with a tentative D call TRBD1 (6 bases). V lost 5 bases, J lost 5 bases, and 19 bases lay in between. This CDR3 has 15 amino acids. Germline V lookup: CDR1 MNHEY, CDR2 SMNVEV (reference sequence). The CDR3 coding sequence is TGTGCCAGCAGTATCACCTGGACAGCTGCCAACGAGCAGTACTTC. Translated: CASSITWTAANEQYF.

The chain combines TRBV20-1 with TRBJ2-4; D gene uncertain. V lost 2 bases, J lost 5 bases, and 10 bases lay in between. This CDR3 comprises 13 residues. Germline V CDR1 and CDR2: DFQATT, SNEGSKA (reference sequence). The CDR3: CSARPGTQNIQYF. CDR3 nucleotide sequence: TGCAGTGCTAGACCCGGCACCCAAAACATTCAGTACTTC.

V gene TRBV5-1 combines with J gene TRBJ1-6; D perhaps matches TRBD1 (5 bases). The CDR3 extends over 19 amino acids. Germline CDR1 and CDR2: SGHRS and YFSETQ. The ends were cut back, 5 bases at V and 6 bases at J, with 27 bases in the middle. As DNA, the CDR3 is TGCGCCAGCAGTGTGTTGGGACGTTCCCTCGTGGCCCCTAATTCACCCCTCCACTTT. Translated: CASSVLGRSLVAPNSPLHF. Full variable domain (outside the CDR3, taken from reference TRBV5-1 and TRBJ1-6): KAGVTQTPRYLIKTRGQQVTLSCSPISGHRSVSWYQQTPGQGLQFLFEYFSETQRNKGNFPGRFSGRQFSNSRSEMNVSTLELGDSALYLCASSVLGRSLVAPNSPLHFGNGTRLTVT.

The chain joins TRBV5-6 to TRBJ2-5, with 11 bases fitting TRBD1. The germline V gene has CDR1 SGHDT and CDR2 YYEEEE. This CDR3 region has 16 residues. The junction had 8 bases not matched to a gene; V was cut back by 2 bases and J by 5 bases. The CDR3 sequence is CASSFAGQGAAETQYF. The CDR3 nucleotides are TGTGCCAGCAGCTTTGCCGGACAGGGGGCTGCGGAGACCCAGTACTTC.

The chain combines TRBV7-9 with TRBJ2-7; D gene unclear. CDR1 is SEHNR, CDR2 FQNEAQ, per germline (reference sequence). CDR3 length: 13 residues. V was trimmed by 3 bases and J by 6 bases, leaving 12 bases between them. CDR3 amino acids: CASSLSVGLEQYF. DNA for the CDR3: TGTGCCAGCAGCTTGTCCGTAGGCCTCGAGCAGTACTTC.

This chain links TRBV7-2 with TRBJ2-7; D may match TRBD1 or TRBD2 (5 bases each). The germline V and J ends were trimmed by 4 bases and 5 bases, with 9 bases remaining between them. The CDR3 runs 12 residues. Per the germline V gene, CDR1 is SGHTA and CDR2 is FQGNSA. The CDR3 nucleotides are TGTGCCAGCAGCTACGAGGGACACGAGCAGTACTTC. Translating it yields CASSYEGHEQYF. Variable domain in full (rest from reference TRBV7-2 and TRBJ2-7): GAGVSQSPSNKVTEKGKDVELRCDPISGHTALYWYRQSLGQGLEFLIYFQGNSAPDKSGLPSDRFSAERTGGSVSTLTIQRTQQEDSAVYLCASSYEGHEQYFGPGTRLTVT.

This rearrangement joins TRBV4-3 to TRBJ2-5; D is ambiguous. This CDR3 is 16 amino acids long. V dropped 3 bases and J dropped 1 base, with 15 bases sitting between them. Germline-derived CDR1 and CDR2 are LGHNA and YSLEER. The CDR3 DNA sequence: TGCGCCAGCAGCCAGACCTTGGTGGGTTCCCAAGAGACCCAGTACTTC. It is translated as CASSQTLVGSQETQYF.

CDR3 residues: CASRVTGSKAEAFF. CDR3 nucleotides: TGTGCCAGCAGGGTGACAGGGAGTAAGGCTGAAGCTTTCTTT. The rearrangement links TRBV28 to TRBJ1-1; 7 bases are a match to TRBD1. Germline CDR1 reads MDHEN; CDR2 reads SYDVKM. Trimming removed 6 bases from V and 6 bases from J; junction bases left unmatched: 10. The CDR3 sequence is 14 residues long. Full variable domain (remainder filled in from reference TRBV28 and TRBJ1-1): DVKVTQSSRYLVKRTGEKVFLECVQDMDHENMFWYRQDPGLGLRLIYFSYDVKMKEKGDIPEGYSVSREKKERFSLILESASTNQTSMYLCASRVTGSKAEAFFGQGTRLTVV.

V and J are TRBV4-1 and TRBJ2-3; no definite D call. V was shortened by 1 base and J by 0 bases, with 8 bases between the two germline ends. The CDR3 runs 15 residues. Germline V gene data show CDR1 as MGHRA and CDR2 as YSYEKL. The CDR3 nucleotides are TGCGCCAGCAGCCAAGGAACTACAAGCACAGATACGCAGTATTTT. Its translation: CASSQGTTSTDTQYF.

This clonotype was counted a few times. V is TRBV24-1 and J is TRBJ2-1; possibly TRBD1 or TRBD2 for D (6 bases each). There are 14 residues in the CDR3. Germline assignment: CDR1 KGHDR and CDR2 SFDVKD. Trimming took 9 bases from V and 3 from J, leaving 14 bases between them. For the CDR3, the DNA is TGTGCCACCGCCAAAGGGGGGCTCTACAATGAGCAGTTCTTC. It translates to CATAKGGLYNEQFF.

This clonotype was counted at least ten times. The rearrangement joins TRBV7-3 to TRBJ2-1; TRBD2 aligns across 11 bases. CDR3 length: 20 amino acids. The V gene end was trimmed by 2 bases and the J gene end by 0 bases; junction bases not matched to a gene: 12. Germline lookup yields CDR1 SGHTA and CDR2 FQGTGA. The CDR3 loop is CASSLYSWTSGPSSYNEQFF. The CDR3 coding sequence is TGTGCCAGCAGCTTATACTCGTGGACTAGCGGGCCGAGCTCCTACAATGAGCAGTTCTTC.

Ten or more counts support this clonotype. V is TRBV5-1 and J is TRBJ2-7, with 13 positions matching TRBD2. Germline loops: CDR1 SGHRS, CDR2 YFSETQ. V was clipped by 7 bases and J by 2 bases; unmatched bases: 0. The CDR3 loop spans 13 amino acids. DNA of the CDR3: TGCGCCAGCGGACTAGCGGGAGCCTACGAGCAGTACTTC. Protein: CASGLAGAYEQYF. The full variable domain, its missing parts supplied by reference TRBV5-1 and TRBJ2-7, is KAGVTQTPRYLIKTRGQQVTLSCSPISGHRSVSWYQQTPGQGLQFLFEYFSETQRNKGNFPGRFSGRQFSNSRSEMNVSTLELGDSALYLCASGLAGAYEQYFGPGTRLTVT.

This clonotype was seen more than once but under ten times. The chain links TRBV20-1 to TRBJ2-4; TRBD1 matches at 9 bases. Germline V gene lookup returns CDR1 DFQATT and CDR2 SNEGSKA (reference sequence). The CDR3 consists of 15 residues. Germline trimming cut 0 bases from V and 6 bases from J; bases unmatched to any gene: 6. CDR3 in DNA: TGCAGTGCTAGAGATCTCGGGACAGGGACAAACATTCAGTACTTC. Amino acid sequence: CSARDLGTGTNIQYF.

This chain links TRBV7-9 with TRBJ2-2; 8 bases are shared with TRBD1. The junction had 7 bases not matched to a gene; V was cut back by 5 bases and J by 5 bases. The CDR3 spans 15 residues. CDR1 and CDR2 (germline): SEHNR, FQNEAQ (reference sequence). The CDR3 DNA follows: TGTGCCAGCAGCCCCCGGGACAGGAGGACCGGGGAGCTGTTTTTT. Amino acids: CASSPRDRRTGELFF.

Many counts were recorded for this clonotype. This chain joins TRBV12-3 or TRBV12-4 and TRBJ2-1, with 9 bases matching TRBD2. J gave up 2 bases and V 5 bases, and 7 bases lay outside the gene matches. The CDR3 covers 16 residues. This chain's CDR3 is CASSPIAGAPYNEQFF. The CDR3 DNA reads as TGTGCCAGCAGTCCTATAGCGGGAGCCCCCTACAATGAGCAGTTCTTC.

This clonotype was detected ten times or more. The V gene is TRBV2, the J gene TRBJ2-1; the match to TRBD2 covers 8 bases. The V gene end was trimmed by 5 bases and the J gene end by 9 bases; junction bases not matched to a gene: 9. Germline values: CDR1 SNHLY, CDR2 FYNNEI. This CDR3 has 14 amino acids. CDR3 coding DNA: TGTGCCAGCAGTTCCACAGCGGGAGCCACTGAGCAGTTCTTC. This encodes CASSSTAGATEQFF.

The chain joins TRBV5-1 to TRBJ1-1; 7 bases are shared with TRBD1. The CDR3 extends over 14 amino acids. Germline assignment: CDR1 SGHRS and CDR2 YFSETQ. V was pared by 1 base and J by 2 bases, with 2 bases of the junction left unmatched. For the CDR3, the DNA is TGCGCCAGCAGCTTGACAGGGGACAACACTGAAGCTTTCTTT. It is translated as CASSLTGDNTEAFF. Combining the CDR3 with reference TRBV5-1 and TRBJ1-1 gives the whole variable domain KAGVTQTPRYLIKTRGQQVTLSCSPISGHRSVSWYQQTPGQGLQFLFEYFSETQRNKGNFPGRFSGRQFSNSRSEMNVSTLELGDSALYLCASSLTGDNTEAFFGQGTRLTVV.

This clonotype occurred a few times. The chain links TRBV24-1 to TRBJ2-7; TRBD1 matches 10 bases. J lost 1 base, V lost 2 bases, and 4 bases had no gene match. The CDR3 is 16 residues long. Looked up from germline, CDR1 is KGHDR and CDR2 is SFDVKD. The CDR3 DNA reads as TGTGCCACCAGTGATTCCAGGACAGGGGGTTCCTACGAGCAGTACTTC. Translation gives CATSDSRTGGSYEQYF.

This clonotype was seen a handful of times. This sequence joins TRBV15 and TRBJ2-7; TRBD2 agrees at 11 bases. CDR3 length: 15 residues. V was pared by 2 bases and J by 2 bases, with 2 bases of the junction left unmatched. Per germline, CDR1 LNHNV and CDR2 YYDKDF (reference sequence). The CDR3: CATSRSSGGTYEQYF. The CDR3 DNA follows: TGTGCCACCAGCAGATCTAGCGGGGGGACCTACGAGCAGTACTTC.

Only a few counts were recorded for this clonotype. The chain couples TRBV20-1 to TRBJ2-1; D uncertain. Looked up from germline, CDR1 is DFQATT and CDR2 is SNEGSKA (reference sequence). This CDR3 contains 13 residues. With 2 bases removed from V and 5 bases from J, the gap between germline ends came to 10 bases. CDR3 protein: CSARSDGHNEQFF. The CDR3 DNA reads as TGCAGTGCTAGATCTGACGGTCACAATGAGCAGTTCTTC.

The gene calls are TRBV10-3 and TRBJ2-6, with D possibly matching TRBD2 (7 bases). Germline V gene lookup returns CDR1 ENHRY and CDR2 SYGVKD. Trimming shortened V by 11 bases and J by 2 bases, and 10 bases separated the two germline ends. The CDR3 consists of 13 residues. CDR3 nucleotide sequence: TGTGCCGGGGGGGCGGCTGGGGCCAACGTCCTGACTTTC. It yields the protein CAGGAAGANVLTF.

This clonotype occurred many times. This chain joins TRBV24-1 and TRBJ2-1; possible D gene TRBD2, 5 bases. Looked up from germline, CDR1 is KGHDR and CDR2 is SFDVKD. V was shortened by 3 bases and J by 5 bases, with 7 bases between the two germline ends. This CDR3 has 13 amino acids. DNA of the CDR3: TGTGCCACCAGTGATCGGGAAAACAATGAGCAGTTCTTC. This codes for CATSDRENNEQFF.

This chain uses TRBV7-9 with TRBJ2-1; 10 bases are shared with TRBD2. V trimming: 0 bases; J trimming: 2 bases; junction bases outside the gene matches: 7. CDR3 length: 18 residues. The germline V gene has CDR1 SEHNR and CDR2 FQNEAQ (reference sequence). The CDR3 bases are TGTGCCAGCAGCTTAGCCTATGGGACTAGCGTCACCTACAATGAGCAGTTCTTC. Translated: CASSLAYGTSVTYNEQFF.

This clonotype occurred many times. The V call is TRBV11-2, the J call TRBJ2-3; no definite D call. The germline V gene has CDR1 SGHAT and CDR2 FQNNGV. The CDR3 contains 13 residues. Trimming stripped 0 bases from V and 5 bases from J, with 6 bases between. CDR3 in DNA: TGTGCCAGCAGCTTAGATTACGGAGATACGCAGTATTTT. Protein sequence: CASSLDYGDTQYF.

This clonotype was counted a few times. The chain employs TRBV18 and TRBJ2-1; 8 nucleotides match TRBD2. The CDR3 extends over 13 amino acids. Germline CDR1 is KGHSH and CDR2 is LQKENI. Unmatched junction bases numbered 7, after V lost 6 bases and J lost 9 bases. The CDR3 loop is CASSELREVEQFF. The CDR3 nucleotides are TGTGCCAGCTCCGAGTTGCGGGAGGTTGAGCAGTTCTTC.

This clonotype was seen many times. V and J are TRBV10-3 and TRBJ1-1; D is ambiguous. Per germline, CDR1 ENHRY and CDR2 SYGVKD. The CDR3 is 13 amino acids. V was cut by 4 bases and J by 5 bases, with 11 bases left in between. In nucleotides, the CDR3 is TGTGCCATCAGTGCCGAAAGACTGACTGAAGCTTTCTTT. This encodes CAISAERLTEAFF.

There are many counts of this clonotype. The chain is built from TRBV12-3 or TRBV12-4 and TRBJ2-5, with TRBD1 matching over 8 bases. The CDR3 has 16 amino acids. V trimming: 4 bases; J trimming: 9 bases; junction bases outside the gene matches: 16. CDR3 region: CASSYGQGVASGSQYF. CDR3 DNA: TGTGCCAGCAGTTACGGACAGGGCGTAGCAAGCGGGTCCCAGTACTTC.